This passage covers 5 T cell receptor beta chains from one sample sequenced in a study of T cell responses to AZD1222 COVID-19 vaccine. Profiling relied on immunoSEQ multiplex PCR, and the TCRdb table lists in-frame clones only, not all of them. This repertoire shows around 200,000 clones, roughly 94% found once; its top ten account for under 2%. The specimen comprised peripheral blood, sampled 28 days after the second AZD1222 dose. The receptors shown here come from an adult who received the AZD1222 COVID-19 vaccine.

The chain links TRBV24-1 to TRBJ2-7; no firm D call. Germline CDR1 is KGHDR and CDR2 is SFDVKD. CDR3 length equals 14 residues. The ends were cut back, 0 bases at V and 3 bases at J, with 8 bases in the middle. The CDR3 nucleotides read TGTGCCACCAGTGATTTGGAGGAACACTACGAGCAGTACTTC. Translated, it gives CATSDLEEHYEQYF.

The genes are TRBV30 and TRBJ2-7; 8 bases match TRBD1. J gave up 4 bases and V 3 bases, and 8 bases lay outside the gene matches. The CDR3 has 14 amino acids. CDR1 is GTSNPN and CDR2 is SVGIG in the germline V gene (reference sequence). CDR3 in amino acids: CAWRGQGINYEQYF. In DNA, the CDR3 is TGTGCCTGGAGAGGACAGGGAATTAATTACGAGCAGTACTTC. Using reference TRBV30 and TRBJ2-7 for the parts outside the CDR3, the full variable domain is SQTIHQWPATLVQPVGSPLSLECTVEGTSNPNLYWYRQAAGRGLQLLFYSVGIGQISSEVPQNLSASRPQDRQFILSSKKLLLSDSGFYLCAWRGQGINYEQYFGPGTRLTVT.

On this clone itself: A read error may produce the germline difference seen at one junction end. The gene calls are TRBV5-6 and TRBJ2-3; TRBD2 might be the D (7 bases). This CDR3 spans 14 amino acids. Per the germline V gene, CDR1 is SGHDT and CDR2 is YYEEEE. CDR3 protein: CARSWGGAADTQYF. CDR3 DNA: TGTGCCCGCAGCTGGGGGGGGGCCGCAGATACGCAGTATTTT.

The CDR3, as DNA: TGTGCCAGCAGCTTAGTTTTCGGGGAGCTGTTTTTT. Protein sequence: CASSLVFGELFF. This chain links TRBV7-6 with TRBJ2-2; D unresolved. The V and J ends lost 1 base and 7 bases respectively, with 4 bases between them. The CDR3 loop spans 12 amino acids. Per the germline V gene, CDR1 is SGHVS and CDR2 is FNYEAQ.

The chain carries TRBV12-5 and TRBJ2-1, with D unclear. V lost 5 bases and J lost 7, with 12 bases in between. CDR1 is LGHNT, CDR2 FRNRAP, per germline. This CDR3 is built from 13 residues. CDR3 sequence reads: CASGPAALNEQFF. CDR3 bases: TGTGCTAGTGGTCCGGCGGCCTTGAATGAGCAGTTCTTC.